This section outlines one T cell receptor (beta chain) sequence together with its context. Its antigen remains unidentified. The CDR3 runs 16 residues. Germline CDR1 SGHTA, CDR2 FQGNSA. Trimming pared 5 bases from V and 1 base from J, leaving 15 bases between. The sample comes from a study of T cell responses to AZD1222 COVID-19 vaccine. Overall study: Pooling was applied to second doses at about 4 or about 12 weeks.

Regarding the study as a whole: With two AZD1222 doses given, Spike-specific TCR breadth and depth both rose. Clonal diversity was possibly underestimated, and white British individuals and females predominated among donors.

The protocol was immunoSEQ multiplex PCR, while the TCRdb copy is restricted to in-frame clones and leaves out a portion. This table holds 100,000 to 150,000 clones, 89% found once. This specimen consisted of peripheral blood, obtained on day 0 of AZD1222 vaccination. This chain uses TRBV7-2 with TRBJ2-4, with D perhaps matching TRBD2 (6 bases). This receptor was identified in an adult in good health. CDR3 in amino acids: CASSQPPGAAKNIQYF. CDR3 in DNA: TGTGCCAGCAGCCAGCCGCCGGGAGCTGCCAAAAACATTCAGTACTTC.